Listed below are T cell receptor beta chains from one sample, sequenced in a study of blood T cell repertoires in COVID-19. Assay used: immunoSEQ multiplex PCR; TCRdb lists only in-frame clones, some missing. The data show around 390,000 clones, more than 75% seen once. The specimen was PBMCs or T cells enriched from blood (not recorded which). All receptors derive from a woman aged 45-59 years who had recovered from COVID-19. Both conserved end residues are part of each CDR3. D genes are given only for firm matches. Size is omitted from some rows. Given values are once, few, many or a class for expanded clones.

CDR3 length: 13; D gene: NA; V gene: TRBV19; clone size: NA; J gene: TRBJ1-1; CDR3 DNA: TGTGCCAGTAGTATACGGGGGAACACTGAAGCTTTCTTT; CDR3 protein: CASSIRGNTEAFF
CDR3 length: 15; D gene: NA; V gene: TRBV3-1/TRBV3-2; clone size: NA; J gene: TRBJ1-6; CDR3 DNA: TGTGCCAGCAGCCAACTGCCATCCGGGGATTCACCCCTCCACTTT; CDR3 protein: CASSQLPSGDSPLHF
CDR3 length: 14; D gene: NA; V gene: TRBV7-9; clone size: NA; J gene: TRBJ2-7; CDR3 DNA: TGTGCCAGCAGCTTAGAGACACCTATCTACGAGCAGTACTTC; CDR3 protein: CASSLETPIYEQYF
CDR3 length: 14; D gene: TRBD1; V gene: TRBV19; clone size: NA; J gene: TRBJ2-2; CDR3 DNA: TGTGCCACCGCCGGGACAGGGGGCATCGGGGAGCTGTTTTTT; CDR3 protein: CATAGTGGIGELFF
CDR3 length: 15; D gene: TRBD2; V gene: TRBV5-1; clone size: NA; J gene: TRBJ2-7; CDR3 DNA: TGCGCCAGCAGCTCAGCGGGGGGCGTACAGTACGAGCAGTACTTC; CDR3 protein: CASSSAGGVQYEQYF
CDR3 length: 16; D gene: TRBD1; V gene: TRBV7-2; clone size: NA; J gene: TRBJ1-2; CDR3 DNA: TGTGCCAGCAGCTTCACCGGGACAGGTAGCATCTACGGCTACACCTTC; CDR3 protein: CASSFTGTGSIYGYTF
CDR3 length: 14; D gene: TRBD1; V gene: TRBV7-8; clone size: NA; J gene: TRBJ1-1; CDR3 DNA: TGTGCCAGCAGCGGGGGGACAGGCGATATTGAAGCTTTCTTT; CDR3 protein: CASSGGTGDIEAFF
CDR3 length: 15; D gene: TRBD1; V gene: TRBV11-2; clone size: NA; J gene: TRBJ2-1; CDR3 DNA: TGTGCCAGCAGTCCCTCAACAGGGGCCTACAATGAGCAGTTCTTC; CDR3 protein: CASSPSTGAYNEQFF
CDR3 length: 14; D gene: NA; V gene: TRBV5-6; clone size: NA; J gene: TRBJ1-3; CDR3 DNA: TGTGCCAGCAGCTTAAGGGGCACTGGAAACACCATATATTTT; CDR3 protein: CASSLRGTGNTIYF
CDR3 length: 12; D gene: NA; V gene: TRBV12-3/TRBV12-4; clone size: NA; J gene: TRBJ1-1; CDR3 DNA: TGTGCCAGCAGTTATATGAACACTGAAGCTTTCTTT; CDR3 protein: CASSYMNTEAFF
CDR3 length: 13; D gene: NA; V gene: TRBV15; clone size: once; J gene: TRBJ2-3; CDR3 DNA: TGTGCCACCAGTAATCTAGCAGAGGGTACGCAGTATTTT; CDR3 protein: CATSNLAEGTQYF
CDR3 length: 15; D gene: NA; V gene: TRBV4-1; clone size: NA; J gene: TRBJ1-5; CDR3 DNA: TGCGCCAGCAGCCAGTGGGCACGAGGGCGACAGCCCCAGCATTTT; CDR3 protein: CASSQWARGRQPQHF
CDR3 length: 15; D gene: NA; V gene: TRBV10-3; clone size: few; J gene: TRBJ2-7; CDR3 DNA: TGTGCCATCAGTCCCTTACGACAGCCAGGCTACGAGCAGTACTTC; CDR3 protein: CAISPLRQPGYEQYF
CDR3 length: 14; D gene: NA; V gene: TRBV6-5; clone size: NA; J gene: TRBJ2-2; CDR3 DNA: TGTGCCAGCAGTCCAGGGCCTAACACCGGGGAGCTGTTTTTT; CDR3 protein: CASSPGPNTGELFF
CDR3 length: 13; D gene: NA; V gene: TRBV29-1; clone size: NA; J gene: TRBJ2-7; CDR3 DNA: TGCAGCGTGGCAGGAAAATTCCCGGGGGAGCAGTACTTC; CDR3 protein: CSVAGKFPGEQYF
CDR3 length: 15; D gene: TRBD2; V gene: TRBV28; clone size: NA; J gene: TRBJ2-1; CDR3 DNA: TGTGCCAGCGGTTTAGCGGGAGGATTAGTGAATGAGCAGTTCTTC; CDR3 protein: CASGLAGGLVNEQFF
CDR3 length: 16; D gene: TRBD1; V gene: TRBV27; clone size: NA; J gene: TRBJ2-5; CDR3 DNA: TGTGCCAGCAGTTCTTTCCTGGGACAGGAAGTAGAGACCCAGTACTTC; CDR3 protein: CASSSFLGQEVETQYF
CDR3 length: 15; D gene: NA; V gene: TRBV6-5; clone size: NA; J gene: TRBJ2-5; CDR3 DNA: TGTGCCAGCAGTTACTCGGGGGGGCGCGGAGAGACCCAGTACTTC; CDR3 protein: CASSYSGGRGETQYF
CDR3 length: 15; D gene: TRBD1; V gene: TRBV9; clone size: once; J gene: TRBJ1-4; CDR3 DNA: TGTGCCAGCAGCACAGGGACAGGGGAGAATGAAAAACTGTTTTTT; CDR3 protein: CASSTGTGENEKLFF
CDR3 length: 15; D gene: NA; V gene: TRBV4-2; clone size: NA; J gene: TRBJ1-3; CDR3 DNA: TGTGCCAGCAGCCAAGATATTTCCTCTGGAAACACCATATATTTT; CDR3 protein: CASSQDISSGNTIYF
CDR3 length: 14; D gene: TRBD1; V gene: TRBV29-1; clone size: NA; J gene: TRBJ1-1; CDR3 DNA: TGCAGCGTTCAAGAAGGGGGCGGGAGGACTGAAGCTTTCTTT; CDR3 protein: CSVQEGGGRTEAFF
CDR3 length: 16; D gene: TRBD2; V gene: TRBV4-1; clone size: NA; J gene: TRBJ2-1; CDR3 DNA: TGCGCCAGCAGCCAGGATACTAGCGGCTCCTACAATGAGCAGTTCTTC; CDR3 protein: CASSQDTSGSYNEQFF
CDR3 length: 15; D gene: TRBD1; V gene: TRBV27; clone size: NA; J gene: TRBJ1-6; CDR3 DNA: TGTGCCAGCAGTTTGGCGACAGGGGAAAATTCACCCCTCCACTTT; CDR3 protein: CASSLATGENSPLHF
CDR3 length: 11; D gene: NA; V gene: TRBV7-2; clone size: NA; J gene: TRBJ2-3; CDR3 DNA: TGTGCCAGCAGCTTAGGAGGTACGCAGTATTTT; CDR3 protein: CASSLGGTQYF
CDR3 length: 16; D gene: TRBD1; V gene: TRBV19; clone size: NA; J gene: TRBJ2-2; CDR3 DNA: TGTGCCAGTAGTACACCCCAGGGGGCGGGAACCGGGGAGCTGTTTTTT; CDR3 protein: CASSTPQGAGTGELFF
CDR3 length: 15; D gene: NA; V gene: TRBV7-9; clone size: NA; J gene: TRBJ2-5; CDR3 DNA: TGTGCCAGCAGCTTAGGGACAGCCCCACAAGAGACCCAGTACTTC; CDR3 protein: CASSLGTAPQETQYF
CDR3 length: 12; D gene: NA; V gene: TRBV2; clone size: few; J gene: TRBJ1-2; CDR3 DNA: TGTGCCAGCGATGGGATACAGGATGGCTACACCTTC; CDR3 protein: CASDGIQDGYTF
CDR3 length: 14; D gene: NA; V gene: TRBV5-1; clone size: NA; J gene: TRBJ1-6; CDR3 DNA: TGCGCCAGCAGCTTCGGCTCCTATAATTCACCCCTCCACTTT; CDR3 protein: CASSFGSYNSPLHF
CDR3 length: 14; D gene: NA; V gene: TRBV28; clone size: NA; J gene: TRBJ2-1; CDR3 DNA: TGTGCCAGCAGTTTAATGCGGGCCCCCGACGAGCAGTTCTTC; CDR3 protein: CASSLMRAPDEQFF
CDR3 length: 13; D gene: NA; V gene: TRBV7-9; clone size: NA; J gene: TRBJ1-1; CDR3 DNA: TGTGCCAGCAGCTTAGGCGCCGAGACTGAAGCTTTCTTT; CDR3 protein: CASSLGAETEAFF
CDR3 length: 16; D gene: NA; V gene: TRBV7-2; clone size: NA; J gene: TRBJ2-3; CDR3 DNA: TGTGCCAGCAGCTTAGTGCCGGGGGGCCGCACAGATACGCAGTATTTT; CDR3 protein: CASSLVPGGRTDTQYF